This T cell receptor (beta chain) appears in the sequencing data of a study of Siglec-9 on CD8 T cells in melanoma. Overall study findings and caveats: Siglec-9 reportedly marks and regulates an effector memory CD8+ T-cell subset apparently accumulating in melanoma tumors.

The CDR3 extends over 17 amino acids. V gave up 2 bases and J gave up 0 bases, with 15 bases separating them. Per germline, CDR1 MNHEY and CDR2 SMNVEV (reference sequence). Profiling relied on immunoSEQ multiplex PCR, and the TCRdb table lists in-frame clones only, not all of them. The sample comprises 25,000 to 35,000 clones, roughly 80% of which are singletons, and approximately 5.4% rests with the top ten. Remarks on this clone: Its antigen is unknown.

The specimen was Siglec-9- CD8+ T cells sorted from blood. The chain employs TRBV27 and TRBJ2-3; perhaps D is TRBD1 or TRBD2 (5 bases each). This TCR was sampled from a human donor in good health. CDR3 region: CASSLVGTLTSTDTQYF. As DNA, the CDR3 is TGTGCCAGCAGTTTAGTAGGGACCCTAACTAGCACAGATACGCAGTATTTT.